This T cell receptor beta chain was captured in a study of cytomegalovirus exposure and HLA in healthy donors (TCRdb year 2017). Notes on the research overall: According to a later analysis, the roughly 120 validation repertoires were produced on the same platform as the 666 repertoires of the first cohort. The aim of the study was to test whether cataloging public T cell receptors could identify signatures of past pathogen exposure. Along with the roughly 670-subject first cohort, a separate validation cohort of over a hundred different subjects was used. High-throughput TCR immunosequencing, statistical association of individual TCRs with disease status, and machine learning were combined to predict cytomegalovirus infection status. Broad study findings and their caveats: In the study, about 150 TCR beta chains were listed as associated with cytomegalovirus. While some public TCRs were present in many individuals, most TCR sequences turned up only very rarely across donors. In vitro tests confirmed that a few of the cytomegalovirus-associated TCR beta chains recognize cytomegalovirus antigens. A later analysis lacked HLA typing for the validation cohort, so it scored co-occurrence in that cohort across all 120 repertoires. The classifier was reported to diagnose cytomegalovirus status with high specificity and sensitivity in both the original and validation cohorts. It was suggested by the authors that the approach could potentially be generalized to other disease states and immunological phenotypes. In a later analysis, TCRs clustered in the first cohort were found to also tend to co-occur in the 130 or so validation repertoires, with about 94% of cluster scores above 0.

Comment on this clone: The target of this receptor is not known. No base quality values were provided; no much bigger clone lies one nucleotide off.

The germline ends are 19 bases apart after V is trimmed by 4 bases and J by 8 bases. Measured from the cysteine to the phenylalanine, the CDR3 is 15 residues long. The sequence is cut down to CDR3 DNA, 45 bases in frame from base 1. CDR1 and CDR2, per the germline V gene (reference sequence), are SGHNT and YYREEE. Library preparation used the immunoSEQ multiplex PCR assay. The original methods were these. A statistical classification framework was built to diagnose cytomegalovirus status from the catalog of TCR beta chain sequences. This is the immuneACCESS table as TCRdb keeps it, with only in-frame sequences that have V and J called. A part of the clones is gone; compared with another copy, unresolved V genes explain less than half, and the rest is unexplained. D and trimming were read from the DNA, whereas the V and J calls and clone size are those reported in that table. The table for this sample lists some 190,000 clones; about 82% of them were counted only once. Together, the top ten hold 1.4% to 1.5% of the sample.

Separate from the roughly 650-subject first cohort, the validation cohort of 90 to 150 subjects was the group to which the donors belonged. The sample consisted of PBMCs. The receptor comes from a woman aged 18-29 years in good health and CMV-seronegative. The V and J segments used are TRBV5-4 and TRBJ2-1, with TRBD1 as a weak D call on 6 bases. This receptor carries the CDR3 CASSTRDISVDEQFF. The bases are TGTGCCAGCAGCACCCGGGACATCTCGGTAGATGAGCAGTTCTTC.